The present T cell receptor beta chain was sequenced within a study of neurological immune-mediated disorders. Overall study results and limits: Among expanded clones, no CDR3 amino acid sequences were shared across subjects, a pattern suggesting private repertoires in all groups.

This clonotype was counted many times. Its specificity is unknown. Unsorted libraries used 2 million PBMCs kept at -80 degrees C. TCRdb recomputed calls from the 5' RACE reads with MiXCR, one row per CDR3 protein. The sample has around 70,000 distinct CDR3 sequences, about 3% seen once. The sequencing input was PBMCs. This clonotype originated in a woman in her fifties or sixties with multiple sclerosis.

In nucleotides, the CDR3 is TGTGCCAGCAGCGCGGGGACGTATAGCAATCAGCCCCAGCATTTT. Its translation: CASSAGTYSNQPQHF. The J gene is TRBJ1-5, the V gene TRBV7-9, with D possibly being TRBD1 (5 bases). Germline CDR1 SEHNR, CDR2 FQNEAQ (reference sequence). V shed 5 bases and J shed 0 bases, with 11 bases lying between them. The CDR3 is 15 amino acids.